One sample yielded the 8 T cell receptor beta chains listed below, sequenced in a study of T-cell memory formation after mild COVID-19. TCRdb re-analysed the 5' RACE reads in MiXCR, keeping a single row per CDR3 protein. The sample consists of about 430,000 distinct CDR3 sequences, about 24% of them appearing once. What was sequenced was PBMCs or a T cell subset sorted from them (not recorded which). These receptors were taken from an adult woman who had mild COVID-19 (a few samples of this study predate the infection). Cell type and time point are not known.

This clonotype was detected ten times or more. The J gene is TRBJ1-5, the V gene TRBV5-5; 9 bases match TRBD1. CDR1 and CDR2 from the germline V gene are SGHKS and YYEKEE (reference sequence). This CDR3 contains 16 residues. Trimming took 4 bases from V and 0 from J; bases not matched to a gene: 5. The CDR3 sequence: CASSRDRANSNQPQHF. Written as DNA, the CDR3 is TGTGCCAGCAGCCGGGACAGGGCTAATAGCAATCAGCCCCAGCATTTT.

The sample holds a few counts of this clonotype. The V and J genes are TRBV18 and TRBJ2-5; the D gene is possibly TRBD2 (6 bases). This CDR3 spans 14 amino acids. Germline V lookup: CDR1 KGHSH, CDR2 LQKENI. With 10 bases removed from V and 2 bases from J, the gap between germline ends came to 17 bases. CDR3 region: CATAGRGIQETQYF. The CDR3 DNA is TGTGCCACCGCTGGTCGGGGGATTCAAGAGACCCAGTACTTC.

This rearrangement joins TRBV7-2 to TRBJ1-1; D might be TRBD1 (5 bases). The CDR3 consists of 12 residues. Trimming shortened V by 5 bases and J by 8 bases, and 12 bases separated the two germline ends. Germline CDR1 and CDR2: SGHTA and FQGNSA. CDR3 nucleotides: TGTGCCAGCAGCCGCGGGACGGCGGAAGCTTTCTTT. It codes for CASSRGTAEAFF.

This clonotype turned up a few times. V usage is TRBV29-1 and J usage is TRBJ2-2; D is uncertain. Trimming pared 4 bases from V and 0 bases from J, leaving 18 bases between. CDR1 is SQVTM, CDR2 ANQGSEA, per germline. This CDR3 is built from 17 residues. This CDR3 reads CSVAPFTRGSNTGELFF. CDR3 in DNA: TGCAGCGTTGCTCCCTTTACCCGAGGATCGAACACCGGGGAGCTGTTTTTT.

This clonotype was detected only a few times. V and J are TRBV6-2 or TRBV6-3 and TRBJ2-3; no firm D call. The germline V gene encodes CDR1 MNHEY and CDR2 SVGEGT. V was trimmed by 2 bases and J by 2 bases, leaving 5 bases between them. CDR3 length equals 13 residues. The CDR3 nucleotides are TGTGCCAGCAGTTACAAAGTCACAGATACGCAGTATTTT. Translated, it gives CASSYKVTDTQYF.

This clonotype has more than one count but fewer than ten. This chain joins TRBV5-1 and TRBJ2-1, with TRBD2 matching 7 bases. The CDR3 extends over 12 amino acids. The germline CDR1 and CDR2 sequences are SGHRS and YFSETQ. With V trimmed by 3 bases and J by 9 bases, 3 bases remained unmatched. CDR3 residues: CASSSTSSEQFF. CDR3 nucleotide sequence: TGCGCCAGCAGCTCGACTAGCAGTGAGCAGTTCTTC.

A few counts support this clonotype. CDR3 sequence (DNA): TGTGCCAGCAGCGTACCAGGGTCGGATGAGCAGTTCTTC. Encoded protein: CASSVPGSDEQFF. V and J are TRBV9 and TRBJ2-1; TRBD1 is a possible D gene (5 bases). Trimming stripped 1 base from V and 8 bases from J, with 10 bases between. The length of the CDR3 is 13 residues. Germline CDR1 SGDLS, CDR2 YYNGEE.

In its sample, this clonotype was seen a few times. This sequence joins TRBV29-1 and TRBJ2-1; 9 bases fit TRBD1. Germline V gene data show CDR1 as SQVTM and CDR2 as ANQGSEA. The V segment lost 6 bases and the J segment 5 bases; nucleotides outside the gene matches: 11. The CDR3 covers 15 residues. As DNA, the CDR3 is TGCAGCGTCGACAAGGGACAGGGCTTAAACAATGAGCAGTTCTTC. It translates to CSVDKGQGLNNEQFF.